Below, 18 T cell receptor beta chains from the same sample are listed, as sequenced in a study of blood T cell repertoires in COVID-19. TCRdb keeps only in-frame clones here, not all; method: immunoSEQ multiplex PCR. The sample consists of about 120,000 clones, 85% to 90% of them appearing once. Sequenced input: peripheral blood. The receptors were gathered from a man older than 75 with acute or convalescent COVID-19.

In DNA, the CDR3 is TGTGCCAGCAGCGTCTCCCCAGCGGGGCTGGGCGATGAGCAGTTCTTC. It codes for CASSVSPAGLGDEQFF. The chain employs TRBV9 and TRBJ2-1; TRBD2 agrees at 7 bases. Germline CDR1 and CDR2: SGDLS and YYNGEE. Trimming removed 2 bases from V and 8 bases from J; junction bases left unmatched: 13. The CDR3 length is 16 residues.

The chain carries TRBV19 and TRBJ1-2, with 8 bases that match TRBD1. The CDR3 extends over 15 amino acids. CDR1 LNHDA and CDR2 SQIVND come from the germline V gene (reference sequence). The ends lost 4 bases at V and 3 bases at J; junction bases unmatched: 7. Here the CDR3 reads CASSKGRTGYYGYTF. In DNA, the CDR3 is TGTGCCAGTAGTAAGGGTCGGACAGGGTACTATGGCTACACCTTC.

The chain uses TRBV7-2 and TRBJ2-1, with 8 bases fitting TRBD2. The CDR3 runs to 15 residues. V gave up 3 bases and J gave up 1 base; unmatched junction bases: 2. Germline V CDR1 and CDR2: SGHTA, FQGNSA. Here the CDR3 reads CASSFSGGSYNEQFF. CDR3 DNA sequence: TGTGCCAGCAGCTTCTCGGGGGGGTCCTACAATGAGCAGTTCTTC.

This rearrangement joins TRBV6-4 to TRBJ2-1; 10 bases fit TRBD2. The CDR3 consists of 15 residues. From germline, CDR1 is MRHNA and CDR2 SNTAGT. J was trimmed by 0 bases and V by 6 bases; bases with no gene match: 2. CDR3 protein: CASRRLAGSYNEQFF. The CDR3 DNA is TGTGCCAGCAGAAGACTAGCGGGCTCCTACAATGAGCAGTTCTTC.

The rearrangement uses TRBV5-1 and TRBJ1-3, with D possibly matching TRBD1 (6 bases). The CDR3 runs to 16 residues. The V gene's germline CDR1 is SGHRS and CDR2 YFSETQ. With 0 bases removed from V and 4 bases from J, the gap between germline ends came to 14 bases. The CDR3 DNA reads TGCGCCAGCAGCTTGGGGACAACAGGGACGGGAAACACCATATATTTT. Its protein is CASSLGTTGTGNTIYF. Full variable domain (remainder filled in from reference TRBV5-1 and TRBJ1-3): KAGVTQTPRYLIKTRGQQVTLSCSPISGHRSVSWYQQTPGQGLQFLFEYFSETQRNKGNFPGRFSGRQFSNSRSEMNVSTLELGDSALYLCASSLGTTGTGNTIYFGEGSWLTVV.

The rearrangement uses TRBV27 and TRBJ1-6, with 7 positions matching TRBD1. The CDR3 is made up of 15 amino acids. Germline-derived CDR1 and CDR2 are MNHEY and SMNVEV (reference sequence). Losses at the gene ends were 5 bases for V and 9 bases for J; bases not matched to a gene: 10. CDR3 amino acids: CASSLRQGSISPLHF. The CDR3 nucleotides are TGTGCCAGCAGTCTCAGACAGGGATCGATTTCACCCCTCCACTTT.

The chain employs TRBV10-2 and TRBJ1-1, with 8 nucleotides matching TRBD1. This CDR3 is built from 17 residues. The V and J ends lost 7 bases and 1 base, in that order; junction bases with no gene match: 14. The germline V gene encodes CDR1 WSHSY and CDR2 SAAADI. CDR3 in DNA: TGCGCCAGCATCCGTAGCCGGGACAGGCGTTCGAACACTGAAGCTTTCTTT. Its protein product is CASIRSRDRRSNTEAFF.

This chain joins TRBV11-2 and TRBJ1-5, with a tentative D call TRBD1 (6 bases). In germline, CDR1 is SGHAT, CDR2 FQNNGV. The germline V and J ends were trimmed by 2 bases and 3 bases, with 11 bases remaining between them. The CDR3 length is 15 residues. In DNA, the CDR3 is TGTGCCAGCAGCTTAAGGGGACACTCCAATCAGCCCCAGCATTTT. Translation gives CASSLRGHSNQPQHF.

V usage is TRBV2 and J usage is TRBJ2-4, with 11 bases fitting TRBD1. The CDR3 covers 15 residues. Losses at the gene ends were 11 bases for V and 0 bases for J; bases not matched to a gene: 6. Per the germline V gene, CDR1 is SNHLY and CDR2 is FYNNEI. CDR3 DNA: TGTGCCGGAGGACAGGGGGCTCTAGCCAAAAACATTCAGTACTTC. This codes for CAGGQGALAKNIQYF. The full variable domain, with the rest looked up from reference TRBV2 and TRBJ2-4, is EPEVTQTPSHQVTQMGQEVILRCVPISNHLYFYWYRQILGQKVEFLVSFYNNEISEKSEIFDDQFSVERPDGSNFTLKIRSTKLEDSAMYFCAGGQGALAKNIQYFGAGTRLSVL.

The chain couples TRBV29-1 to TRBJ1-1, with D possibly being TRBD1 (6 bases). V gave up 6 bases and J gave up 4 bases, with 15 bases separating them. The CDR3 length is 13 residues. CDR1 is SQVTM and CDR2 is ANQGSEA in the germline V gene. The CDR3 region is CSVGSGAGTEAFF. The CDR3, as DNA: TGCAGCGTGGGCTCAGGGGCTGGCACTGAAGCTTTCTTT.

This clone was found many times. The rearrangement joins TRBV29-1 to TRBJ2-5; TRBD2 might be the D (5 bases). The CDR3 totals 12 residues. Germline CDR1 is SQVTM and CDR2 is ANQGSEA. V was clipped by 3 bases and J by 3 bases, with 8 bases between them. The CDR3 protein is CSVELREETQYF. CDR3 sequence (DNA): TGCAGCGTTGAGTTGCGGGAAGAGACCCAGTACTTC.

This clone was seen just once. V usage is TRBV5-1 and J usage is TRBJ2-1; 13 nucleotides align to TRBD2. Germline V gene sequence: CDR1 SGHRS, CDR2 YFSETQ. The CDR3 runs 18 residues. V dropped 3 bases and J dropped 0; count of bases not matched to a gene: 6. This chain's CDR3 is CASSSYTSGGASYNEQFF. Here the CDR3 DNA reads TGCGCCAGCAGCTCTTACACTAGCGGGGGGGCCTCCTACAATGAGCAGTTCTTC. The full variable domain, rest sourced from reference TRBV5-1 and TRBJ2-1, is KAGVTQTPRYLIKTRGQQVTLSCSPISGHRSVSWYQQTPGQGLQFLFEYFSETQRNKGNFPGRFSGRQFSNSRSEMNVSTLELGDSALYLCASSSYTSGGASYNEQFFGPGTRLTVL.

J is TRBJ1-1 and V is TRBV28; D unresolved. CDR3 length equals 14 residues. Germline values: CDR1 MDHEN, CDR2 SYDVKM. Trimming removed 6 bases at V and 4 bases at J, with 15 bases between. This chain's CDR3 is CASRRSPRSTEAFF. In nucleotides, the CDR3 is TGTGCCAGCAGGAGGAGCCCCCGTTCCACTGAAGCTTTCTTT.

The chain has TRBV7-2 and TRBJ2-5; the match to TRBD1 covers 8 bases. The CDR3 length is 14 residues. Looked up from germline, CDR1 is SGHTA and CDR2 is FQGNSA. Trimming at V came to 11 bases and at J to 1 base, leaving 9 bases not matched to a gene. The DNA of the CDR3 is TGTGCCGCTCGGCGCAGGGGGCCCCAAGAGACCCAGTACTTC. Translating gives CAARRRGPQETQYF. The full variable domain, completed using reference TRBV7-2 and TRBJ2-5, is GAGVSQSPSNKVTEKGKDVELRCDPISGHTALYWYRQSLGQGLEFLIYFQGNSAPDKSGLPSDRFSAERTGGSVSTLTIQRTQQEDSAVYLCAARRRGPQETQYFGPGTRLLVL.

The chain joins TRBV18 to TRBJ1-6; 10 positions match TRBD1. This CDR3 region has 15 residues. The V gene end was trimmed by 2 bases and the J gene end by 6 bases; junction bases not matched to a gene: 1. Germline V gene lookup returns CDR1 KGHSH and CDR2 LQKENI. This CDR3 is CASSPGTGANSPLHF. DNA for the CDR3: TGTGCCAGCTCACCAGGGACAGGGGCTAATTCACCCCTCCACTTT.

The sample holds many counts of this clone. CDR3 region: CASSPGRASAVYGYTF. DNA for the CDR3: TGCGCCAGCAGCCCGGGGAGGGCCTCGGCCGTCTATGGCTACACCTTC. The chain joins TRBV5-1 to TRBJ1-2; D uncertain. CDR1 is SGHRS, CDR2 YFSETQ, per germline. Trimming shortened V by 4 bases and J by 4 bases, and 20 bases separated the two germline ends. CDR3 size: 16 residues.

This clone came up once. The chain employs TRBV6-2 or TRBV6-3 and TRBJ1-2, with D possibly matching TRBD1 (6 bases). Deletions cut 7 bases from V and 1 base from J, with 16 bases between. This CDR3 contains 15 residues. Germline V lookup: CDR1 MNHEY, CDR2 SVGEGT. The CDR3: CASIPRTANNYGYTF. The CDR3 region has the DNA TGTGCCAGCATCCCGCGGACAGCAAATAACTATGGCTACACCTTC.

This chain links TRBV6-5 with TRBJ1-4; D is undetermined. V shed 5 bases and J shed 0 bases, with 7 bases lying between them. CDR3 length: 14 residues. CDR1 is MNHEY and CDR2 is SVGAGI in the germline V gene. The CDR3 loop is CASSRQATNEKLFF. The CDR3, as DNA: TGTGCCAGCAGTAGGCAGGCAACTAATGAAAAACTGTTTTTT.